This TCR beta chain was identified in a study of control samples from healthy donors and cancer patients. V was shortened by 6 bases and J by 3 bases, with 18 bases between the two germline ends. The CDR3 length is 16 residues. Germline V lookup: CDR1 PRHDT, CDR2 FYEKMQ (reference sequence). TCRdb's copy holds only in-frame clones and misses some; the assay was immunoSEQ multiplex PCR. The sample contains 45,000 or so clones, 80% to 90% of which appear only once. Material: PBMCs. This sequence joins TRBV13 and TRBJ2-1; D tentatively fits TRBD1 or TRBD2 (5 bases each). This receptor was taken from a woman aged 55-75 years with lung cancer. CDR3 DNA sequence: TGTGCCAGCAGATCACGGTATTGGGGGATCTACAATGAGCAGTTCTTC. It encodes CASRSRYWGIYNEQFF.